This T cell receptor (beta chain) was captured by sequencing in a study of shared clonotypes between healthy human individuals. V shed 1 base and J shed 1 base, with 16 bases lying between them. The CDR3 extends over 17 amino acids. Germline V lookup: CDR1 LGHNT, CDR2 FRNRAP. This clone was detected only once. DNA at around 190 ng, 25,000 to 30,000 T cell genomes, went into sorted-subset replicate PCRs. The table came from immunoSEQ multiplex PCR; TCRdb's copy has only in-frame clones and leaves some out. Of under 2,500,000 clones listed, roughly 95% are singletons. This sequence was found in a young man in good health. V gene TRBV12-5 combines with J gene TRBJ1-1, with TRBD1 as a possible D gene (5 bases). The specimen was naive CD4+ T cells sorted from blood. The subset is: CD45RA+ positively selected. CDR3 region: CASGLGPKDKQNTEAFF. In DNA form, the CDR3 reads TGTGCTAGTGGTTTGGGACCGAAGGACAAGCAGAACACTGAAGCTTTCTTT.